The clone carrying this T cell receptor (beta chain) came up a few times. TCRdb used MiXCR to reprocess the 5' RACE reads, holding one entry per CDR3 protein. The table includes fewer than 400,000 distinct CDR3 sequences, 6.2% detected once. The data originate from a study of T cells after yellow fever vaccination. The CDR3 length is 14 residues. Germline CDR1 reads PRHDT; CDR2 reads FYEKMQ (reference sequence). V was trimmed by 4 bases and J by 0 bases, leaving 7 bases between them. The sample consisted of PBMCs, taken 5 days after the yellow fever booster vaccination. This sequence was found in a man aged 30 to 45 who received the YFV17D yellow fever vaccine. J is TRBJ1-3 and V is TRBV13; the D is unclear. CDR3 sequence reads: CASSSRSSGNTIYF. The CDR3 region has the DNA TGTGCCAGCAGCTCTCGGTCCTCTGGAAACACCATATATTTT.